Shown below are 29 T cell receptor beta chains from a single sample sequenced in a study of shared clonotypes between healthy human individuals. The assay was immunoSEQ multiplex PCR, and TCRdb's table has in-frame clones only and misses some. The repertoire has about 1.1 million clones, approximately 77% of them found once; the top ten carry roughly 0.83%. Sequenced sample: memory CD4+ T cells from PBMCs. Specified subset: CD45RA-negative fraction. These receptors were obtained from a man between 18 and 35 years old in good health. Some clones in this sample may be carry-over from other donors' samples.

The rearrangement uses TRBV10-3 and TRBJ2-1; no definite D call. The CDR3 totals 11 residues. Germline V gene sequence: CDR1 ENHRY, CDR2 SYGVKD. V lost 10 bases, J lost 6 bases, and 10 bases lay in between. DNA for the CDR3: TGTGCCACCCGCAAGTCCAATGAGCAGTTCTTC. This gives the protein CATRKSNEQFF.

Notes on this clone: A much larger clone lies a single base off, so this may be a read error. The DNA of the CDR3 is TGTGCCAGCAGCCAAGAGGGGCCGACAGAGCACACCTACGAGCAGTACTTC. This sequence encodes CASSQEGPTEHTYEQYF. This chain uses TRBV4-2 with TRBJ2-7, with D maybe TRBD1 (5 bases). Germline CDR1 and CDR2: LGHNA and YNFKEQ. Trimming cost V 0 bases and J 2 bases, with 17 bases left between them. The CDR3 runs 17 residues.

Concerning this clone: The same CDR3 also results from other DNA sequences found in this sample. The rearrangement uses TRBV11-3 and TRBJ2-3, with unresolved D. The V end was cut by 5 bases, the J end by 2 bases, with 5 bases between. The CDR3 runs 12 residues. The germline gives CDR1 SGHNT, CDR2 YENEEA. CDR3 residues: CASSPNTDTQYF. In DNA form, the CDR3 reads TGTGCCAGCAGCCCAAACACAGATACGCAGTATTTT.

This rearrangement joins TRBV5-1 to TRBJ2-5, with 9 bases identical to TRBD2. Germline V CDR1 and CDR2: SGHRS, YFSETQ. This CDR3 is built from 19 residues. V was clipped by 0 bases and J by 4 bases; unmatched bases: 16. CDR3 bases: TGCGCCAGCAGCTTGGGTAGCGGGAGAACATCGGTTTTTTTAGAGACCCAGTACTTC. Protein: CASSLGSGRTSVFLETQYF.

The chain links TRBV7-9 to TRBJ1-4; possible D gene TRBD1, 5 bases. Germline CDR1 SEHNR, CDR2 FQNEAQ (reference sequence). Between the trimmed V and J ends, which lost 2 bases and 7 bases, there was a span of 17 bases. The CDR3 is 16 amino acids. Here the CDR3 reads CASSLKSGALGEKLFF. CDR3 nucleotide sequence: TGTGCCAGCAGCTTAAAGTCTGGGGCGTTGGGTGAAAAACTGTTTTTT.

The V gene is TRBV7-2, the J gene TRBJ2-7, with 10 bases that match TRBD1. The CDR3 is made up of 14 amino acids. The junction had 3 bases not matched to a gene; V was cut back by 5 bases and J by 2 bases. Germline V gene lookup returns CDR1 SGHTA and CDR2 FQGNSA. CDR3 sequence (DNA): TGTGCCAGCAGCCGACAGGGGGCAGCCTACGAGCAGTACTTC. Its protein is CASSRQGAAYEQYF.

This clone has a handful of counts. The gene calls are TRBV5-6 and TRBJ2-6; D is unclear. V dropped 4 bases and J dropped 2 bases, with 13 bases sitting between them. CDR1 and CDR2 (germline): SGHDT, YYEEEE. This CDR3 region has 16 residues. Here the CDR3 reads CASSPGRVTGANVLTF. The CDR3 bases are TGTGCCAGCAGCCCCGGTCGGGTGACTGGGGCCAACGTCCTGACTTTC.

This chain joins TRBV18 and TRBJ2-7; 7 nucleotides match TRBD2. Per the germline V gene, CDR1 is KGHSH and CDR2 is LQKENI. The CDR3 sequence is 16 residues long. The ends lost 1 base at V and 2 bases at J; junction bases unmatched: 8. Written as DNA, the CDR3 is TGTGCCAGCTCACCACGTGGGTCGGGGGGAGCCTACGAGCAGTACTTC. It yields the protein CASSPRGSGGAYEQYF.

The chain has TRBV28 and TRBJ1-1; no clear D. V gave up 4 bases and J gave up 6 bases, with 15 bases separating them. The CDR3 extends over 14 amino acids. Per germline, CDR1 MDHEN and CDR2 SYDVKM. The CDR3 sequence: CASSSPPDQAEAFF. CDR3 DNA sequence: TGTGCCAGCAGTTCCCCCCCGGACCAAGCTGAAGCTTTCTTT. The full variable domain, its missing parts supplied by reference TRBV28 and TRBJ1-1, is DVKVTQSSRYLVKRTGEKVFLECVQDMDHENMFWYRQDPGLGLRLIYFSYDVKMKEKGDIPEGYSVSREKKERFSLILESASTNQTSMYLCASSSPPDQAEAFFGQGTRLTVV.

The V gene is TRBV5-4, the J gene TRBJ2-7, with D perhaps TRBD1 (5 bases). V lost 0 bases to trimming and J lost 5 bases, with 15 bases between them. This CDR3 is 15 amino acids long. Germline CDR1 reads SGHNT; CDR2 reads YYREEE (reference sequence). In nucleotides, the CDR3 is TGTGCCAGCAGCTTGGCCTCAGGGATTGAGGACGAGCAGTACTTC. The encoded protein is CASSLASGIEDEQYF.

This clone was counted a single time. The V call is TRBV7-9, the J call TRBJ1-1; 8 nucleotides agree with TRBD1. V shed 7 bases, J shed 10 bases, and the junction held 11 bases outside the gene matches. Germline values: CDR1 SEHNR, CDR2 FQNEAQ (reference sequence). The length of the CDR3 is 13 residues. The CDR3, as DNA: TGTGCCAGCATGATCTCAGGGGGCGAGTCAGCTTTCTTT. It yields the protein CASMISGGESAFF. The full variable domain, its missing parts supplied by reference TRBV7-9 and TRBJ1-1, is DTGVSQNPRHKITKRGQNVTFRCDPISEHNRLYWYRQTLGQGPEFLTYFQNEAQLEKSRLLSDRFSAERPKGSFSTLEIQRTEQGDSAMYLCASMISGGESAFFGQGTRLTVV.

Details on this clone: Other DNA sequences in the same sample also yield this CDR3. The chain uses TRBV19 and TRBJ1-5; D uncertain. Trimming stripped 3 bases from V and 1 base from J, with 7 bases between. Germline V gene data show CDR1 as LNHDA and CDR2 as SQIVND (reference sequence). This CDR3 is built from 14 residues. CDR3 loop: CASSIASSNQPQHF. The CDR3, as DNA: TGTGCCAGTAGTATCGCGAGCAGCAATCAGCCCCAGCATTTT.

The chain uses TRBV5-4 and TRBJ2-1; D possibly matches TRBD1 or TRBD2 (6 bases each). This CDR3 has 14 residues. The germline gives CDR1 SGHNT, CDR2 YYREEE (reference sequence). V gave up 2 bases and J gave up 5 bases, with 11 bases separating them. CDR3 sequence (DNA): TGTGCCAGCAGCTTTGGAGGGGACAACAATGAGCAGTTCTTC. Translated: CASSFGGDNNEQFF.

The chain couples TRBV29-1 to TRBJ1-1; no clear D. The length of the CDR3 is 11 residues. V was clipped by 5 bases and J by 3 bases, with 7 bases between them. Germline CDR1 SQVTM, CDR2 ANQGSEA. The CDR3 spells CSVKDDTEAFF. For the CDR3, the DNA is TGCAGCGTTAAGGATGACACTGAAGCTTTCTTT.

This clone was observed at least ten times. In the same sample, other DNA sequences code for this CDR3. The V gene is TRBV30, the J gene TRBJ2-1; D is undetermined. CDR1 is GTSNPN, CDR2 SVGIG, per germline (reference sequence). Trimming pared 4 bases from V and 3 bases from J, leaving 10 bases between. CDR3 length equals 13 residues. The CDR3 nucleotides are TGTGCCTGGATGTTTACGAGCTACAATGAGCAGTTCTTC. Residues: CAWMFTSYNEQFF.

There are a few counts of this clone. The V and J genes are TRBV28 and TRBJ2-3, with 7 bases that match TRBD2. The CDR3 has 14 amino acids. Germline V CDR1 and CDR2: MDHEN, SYDVKM. The junction had 8 bases not matched to a gene; V was cut back by 3 bases and J by 8 bases. As DNA, the CDR3 is TGTGCCAGCAGTTTCTCGGGAGGAGGCGGTACGCAGTATTTT. Translation: CASSFSGGGGTQYF.

The chain is built from TRBV27 and TRBJ1-3, with a weak D call TRBD1 (5 bases). V was cut by 5 bases and J by 6 bases, with 17 bases left in between. Germline CDR1 MNHEY, CDR2 SMNVEV (reference sequence). The CDR3 extends over 15 amino acids. CDR3 bases: TGTGCCAGCAGTGCCCGCAGGGCGGGGAAAAACACCATATATTTT. Translated, it gives CASSARRAGKNTIYF.

V is TRBV29-1 and J is TRBJ2-7; 11 nucleotides line up with TRBD1. This CDR3 has 15 amino acids. Germline V gene data show CDR1 as SQVTM and CDR2 as ANQGSEA. Losses at the gene ends were 5 bases for V and 6 bases for J; bases not matched to a gene: 12. CDR3 loop: CSVYLLGQGAGEQYF. Here the CDR3 DNA reads TGCAGCGTTTATTTACTCGGACAGGGGGCGGGCGAGCAGTACTTC.

This rearrangement joins TRBV28 to TRBJ2-1; D gene ambiguous. The CDR3 loop spans 14 amino acids. The V end lost 8 bases, the J end lost 0 bases, and 11 bases lay between the germline ends. Germline V gives CDR1 MDHEN, CDR2 SYDVKM. Here the CDR3 reads CASEGRRSYNEQFF. The CDR3, as DNA: TGTGCCAGCGAAGGACGGCGCTCCTACAATGAGCAGTTCTTC.

The chain recombines TRBV2 with TRBJ1-5, with a possible D match to TRBD1 (6 bases). There are 15 residues in the CDR3. Germline V lookup: CDR1 SNHLY, CDR2 FYNNEI. The V and J ends lost 5 bases and 2 bases respectively, with 13 bases between them. CDR3 residues: CASSTGKGGNQPQHF. The CDR3 DNA is TGTGCCAGCAGTACAGGGAAGGGCGGCAATCAGCCCCAGCATTTT. The variable domain in full, with the rest retrieved from reference TRBV2 and TRBJ1-5, is EPEVTQTPSHQVTQMGQEVILRCVPISNHLYFYWYRQILGQKVEFLVSFYNNEISEKSEIFDDQFSVERPDGSNFTLKIRSTKLEDSAMYFCASSTGKGGNQPQHFGDGTRLSIL.

Worth noting for this clone: Its ends do not fully match the called genes, so a read error is possible. The V call is TRBV29-1, the J call TRBJ2-1; D may match TRBD1 or TRBD2 (5 bases each). Germline CDR1 is SQVTM and CDR2 is ANQGSEA. There are 12 residues in the CDR3. Written as DNA, the CDR3 is TGCAGCGTTGAAGATGGGGCGTCGACTATGATCTTC. Amino acid sequence: CSVEDGASTMIF.

This chain uses TRBV7-8 with TRBJ1-2, with TRBD1 matching over 7 bases. With 5 bases clipped from V and 4 bases from J, the junction kept 7 bases outside the gene matches. CDR3 size: 14 residues. Germline CDR1 SGHVS, CDR2 FQNEAQ. The chain's CDR3 is CASSRGTDPYGYTF. As DNA, the CDR3 is TGTGCCAGCAGCCGTGGGACAGATCCCTATGGCTACACCTTC.

On this clone: In the same sample, other DNA sequences code for this CDR3. This chain connects TRBV5-1 to TRBJ2-6, with D possibly being TRBD1 (6 bases). The CDR3 is made up of 16 amino acids. V lost 0 bases and J 2 bases, leaving 9 bases between the germline ends. CDR1 is SGHRS and CDR2 is YFSETQ in the germline V gene. The CDR3 loop is CASSLVGGPGANVLTF. The CDR3 coding sequence is TGCGCCAGCAGCTTGGTAGGGGGTCCTGGGGCCAACGTCCTGACTTTC.

J is TRBJ2-3 and V is TRBV30, with D hard to call. The V end lost 0 bases, the J end lost 6 bases, and 16 bases lay between the germline ends. Per germline, CDR1 GTSNPN and CDR2 SVGIG (reference sequence). CDR3 size: 15 residues. The CDR3 protein is CAWSVGQTFRDTQYF. The CDR3 coding sequence is TGTGCCTGGAGTGTCGGGCAGACATTTAGGGATACGCAGTATTTT. Based on the CDR3 plus reference TRBV30 and TRBJ2-3, the full variable domain is SQTIHQWPATLVQPVGSPLSLECTVEGTSNPNLYWYRQAAGRGLQLLFYSVGIGQISSEVPQNLSASRPQDRQFILSSKKLLLSDSGFYLCAWSVGQTFRDTQYFGPGTRLTVL.

This clone was counted between two and nine times. The chain recombines TRBV5-1 with TRBJ1-5, with 8 bases fitting TRBD1. This CDR3 spans 15 amino acids. The J segment lost 5 bases and the V segment lost 0 bases, leaving 4 bases of the junction unmatched. The germline V gene encodes CDR1 SGHRS and CDR2 YFSETQ. CDR3 in DNA: TGCGCCAGCAGCTTGGGACAGGGGTTCGATCAGCCCCAGCATTTT. Its protein product is CASSLGQGFDQPQHF. The whole variable domain, filled in from reference TRBV5-1 and TRBJ1-5, reads KAGVTQTPRYLIKTRGQQVTLSCSPISGHRSVSWYQQTPGQGLQFLFEYFSETQRNKGNFPGRFSGRQFSNSRSEMNVSTLELGDSALYLCASSLGQGFDQPQHFGDGTRLSIL.

The chain has TRBV5-1 and TRBJ1-4; D unclear. The germline V and J ends were trimmed by 4 bases and 0 bases, with 10 bases remaining between them. The CDR3 has 15 amino acids. Germline V lookup: CDR1 SGHRS, CDR2 YFSETQ. CDR3 sequence reads: CASSLYRATNEKLFF. The CDR3 DNA reads TGCGCCAGCAGCCTATATCGTGCAACTAATGAAAAACTGTTTTTT. Together with reference TRBV5-1 and TRBJ1-4, the CDR3 gives the full variable domain: KAGVTQTPRYLIKTRGQQVTLSCSPISGHRSVSWYQQTPGQGLQFLFEYFSETQRNKGNFPGRFSGRQFSNSRSEMNVSTLELGDSALYLCASSLYRATNEKLFFGSGTQLSVL.

The J gene is TRBJ1-1, the V gene TRBV7-9, with 11 bases fitting TRBD1. V lost 5 bases and J lost 10; bases outside the gene matches: 12. The CDR3 totals 15 residues. Germline loops: CDR1 SEHNR, CDR2 FQNEAQ (reference sequence). The CDR3 loop is CASSAGGTGGWGAFF. CDR3 sequence (DNA): TGTGCCAGCAGCGCGGGCGGGACAGGGGGTTGGGGAGCTTTCTTT.

Points on this clone: The sample contains more than one DNA sequence encoding this CDR3. The chain joins TRBV28 to TRBJ1-5, with 7 bases lining up with TRBD1. Germline V gene data show CDR1 as MDHEN and CDR2 as SYDVKM. Unmatched junction bases numbered 13, after V lost 5 bases and J lost 3 bases. The CDR3 is made up of 17 amino acids. CDR3 sequence (DNA): TGTGCCAGCAGTCCCCCCAGGACAGGAGTAGCCAATCAGCCCCAGCATTTT. As protein: CASSPPRTGVANQPQHF.

Ten or more counts support this clone. The V call is TRBV6-6, the J call TRBJ1-2; D unclear. Germline loops: CDR1 MNHNY, CDR2 SVGAGI (reference sequence). V shed 7 bases and J shed 4 bases, with 16 bases lying between them. This CDR3 comprises 14 residues. CDR3 amino acids: CASTPGTVTYGYTF. The CDR3 DNA sequence: TGTGCCAGCACCCCCGGAACAGTGACCTATGGCTACACCTTC.